This TCR beta chain emerged from a study of neurological immune-mediated disorders. Preparation of the unsorted libraries drew on 2 million PBMCs stored at -80 C. This clonotype has just a few counts. The team produced cDNA through 5'RACE using 10-nucleotide random UMIs. Over 160 million TCR-beta sequences from 15-18 subjects were obtained in each sequencing run. TCRdb called the 5' RACE reads again in MiXCR, with one record for every CDR3 protein. This table holds some 29,000 distinct CDR3 sequences, about an eighth found once. The CDR3 is 12 residues long. Germline trimming cut 9 bases from V and 15 bases from J; bases unmatched to any gene: 10. The germline V gene encodes CDR1 LNHDA and CDR2 SQIVND (reference sequence).

This clonotype originated in an older woman in good health. Sequenced: PBMCs. The rearrangement joins TRBV19 to TRBJ1-6, with 8 bases fitting TRBD1. The CDR3 protein is CASSDRELGLHF. CDR3 in DNA: TGTGCCAGCTCGGACAGGGAATTAGGCCTCCACTTT.